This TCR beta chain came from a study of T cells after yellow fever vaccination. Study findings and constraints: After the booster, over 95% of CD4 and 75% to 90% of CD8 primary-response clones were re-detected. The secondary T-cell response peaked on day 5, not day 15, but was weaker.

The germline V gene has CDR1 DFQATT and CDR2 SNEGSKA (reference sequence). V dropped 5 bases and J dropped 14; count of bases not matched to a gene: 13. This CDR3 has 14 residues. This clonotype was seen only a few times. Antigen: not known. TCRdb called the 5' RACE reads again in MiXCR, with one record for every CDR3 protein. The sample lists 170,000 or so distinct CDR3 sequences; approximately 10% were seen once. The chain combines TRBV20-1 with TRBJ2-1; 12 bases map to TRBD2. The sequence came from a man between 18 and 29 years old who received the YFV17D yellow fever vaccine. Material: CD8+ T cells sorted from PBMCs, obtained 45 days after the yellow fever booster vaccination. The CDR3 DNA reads TGCAGTGCTCCCGGGACTAGCGGGTCCTACCCGGAGTTCTTC. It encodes CSAPGTSGSYPEFF.